The subject of this entry is one T cell receptor (beta chain). What it binds is unknown. The CDR3 is made up of 16 amino acids. CDR1 and CDR2 from the germline V gene are MNHEY and SVGAGI. V was clipped by 4 bases and J by 3 bases; unmatched bases: 7. The donors were in the approximately 120-subject validation cohort, distinct from the approximately 700-subject first cohort. The sample originates from a study of cytomegalovirus exposure and HLA in healthy donors. Broader study findings: TCR beta chains numbering approximately 150 were designated cytomegalovirus-associated.

Sequencing was performed with immunoSEQ multiplex PCR; in TCRdb, only in-frame clones are kept and a portion is missing. The sample records 50,000 or so clones, roughly nine tenths being singletons. Sequenced sample: PBMCs. This TCR derives from a woman in her 30s in good health and CMV-seronegative. V is TRBV6-5 and J is TRBJ2-1; 9 bases map to TRBD1. DNA for the CDR3: TGTGCCAGCAGTTTTACGGGACAGGGAATCTACAATGAGCAGTTCTTC. Encoded protein: CASSFTGQGIYNEQFF.